Below are 12 T cell receptor beta chains sequenced from a single sample in a study of T cell responses to AZD1222 COVID-19 vaccine (dated by TCRdb to the early 2020s). Libraries were prepared through the immunoSEQ multiplex PCR assay. The source is immuneACCESS, and TCRdb retained only in-frame sequences with V and J called. Part of the clones is not carried over; for the studies checked, unresolved V genes explain less than half of this, and the remainder is unexplained. The sample table lists 130,000 or so clones, about 86% of them with a count of one. The ten largest account for roughly 12% of the sample. What this sample's time point label stands for: baseline before first vaccination. This specimen was peripheral blood, taken on day 0 of AZD1222 vaccination. These receptors all come from an adult in good health.

This clone was observed a few times. The genes are TRBV27 and TRBJ2-1, with 8 bases aligning to TRBD1. The CDR3 totals 13 residues. The J segment lost 8 bases and the V segment lost 7 bases, leaving 7 bases of the junction unmatched. Germline V gene data show CDR1 as MNHEY and CDR2 as SMNVEV (reference sequence). CDR3 sequence: CASNTGGIDEQFF. DNA for the CDR3: TGTGCCAGCAACACAGGGGGGATCGATGAGCAGTTCTTC.

The V gene is TRBV11-2, the J gene TRBJ1-6; 8 positions match TRBD1. With V trimmed by 6 bases and J by 8 bases, 6 bases remained unmatched. The CDR3 length is 14 residues. From germline, CDR1 is SGHAT and CDR2 FQNNGV. CDR3 sequence reads: CASSYRGWDSPLHF. As DNA, the CDR3 is TGTGCCAGCAGTTACAGGGGGTGGGATTCACCCCTCCACTTT. The complete variable domain, with remaining parts taken from reference TRBV11-2 and TRBJ1-6, reads EAGVAQSPRYKIIEKRQSVAFWCNPISGHATLYWYQQILGQGPKLLIQFQNNGVVDDSQLPKDRFSAERLKGVDSTLKIQPAKLEDSAVYLCASSYRGWDSPLHFGNGTRLTVT.

The gene calls are TRBV29-1 and TRBJ2-1; D is undetermined. Germline CDR1 SQVTM, CDR2 ANQGSEA. The CDR3 is made up of 12 amino acids. V lost 7 bases, J lost 5 bases, and 12 bases lay in between. The CDR3 loop is CSGAASNNEQFF. CDR3 nucleotides: TGCAGCGGGGCCGCCTCTAACAATGAGCAGTTCTTC.

V usage is TRBV6-6 and J usage is TRBJ2-7; 7 bases map to TRBD1. The CDR3 totals 13 residues. V gave up 5 bases and J gave up 7 bases; unmatched junction bases: 8. CDR1 and CDR2 (germline): MNHNY, SVGAGI (reference sequence). CDR3 nucleotides: TGTGCCAGCAGTCGCGTCCCGGGACAGGAGCAGTACTTC. Translation: CASSRVPGQEQYF.

The chain employs TRBV3-1 (or the pseudogene TRBV3-2) and TRBJ1-2; no firm D call. Trimming stripped 1 base from V and 7 bases from J, with 16 bases between. CDR3 length equals 15 residues. Germline V gene lookup returns CDR1 LGHDT and CDR2 YNNKEL (reference sequence). CDR3 region: CASSQGGVRLAGYTF. The CDR3 DNA is TGTGCCAGCAGCCAAGGGGGTGTGAGGCTCGCTGGCTACACCTTC.

The J gene is TRBJ1-2, the V gene TRBV3-1 (or the pseudogene TRBV3-2); D may be TRBD1 (6 bases). Germline V gene lookup returns CDR1 LGHDT and CDR2 YNNKEL (reference sequence). V was pared by 3 bases and J by 8 bases, with 13 bases between. The CDR3 runs to 13 residues. The CDR3 DNA is TGTGCCAGCAGCCACGTGTCAGGGGCCGGCTACACCTTC. Its protein is CASSHVSGAGYTF.

This clone is a singleton in its sample. The chain uses TRBV7-8 and TRBJ1-2; 9 bases align to TRBD1. Germline V CDR1 and CDR2: SGHVS, FQNEAQ. There are 18 residues in the CDR3. The J segment lost 3 bases and the V segment lost 1 base, leaving 12 bases of the junction unmatched. The CDR3 loop is CASSLESRSWDRDYGYTF. The CDR3, as DNA: TGTGCCAGCAGCTTAGAATCTAGGTCTTGGGACAGGGACTATGGCTACACCTTC.

The chain combines TRBV2 with TRBJ2-5; D is perhaps TRBD2 (6 bases). There are 14 residues in the CDR3. The germline gives CDR1 SNHLY, CDR2 FYNNEI. Trimming cost V 6 bases and J 2 bases, with 13 bases left between them. CDR3 residues: CASSQGLWQETQYF. The CDR3 nucleotides are TGTGCCAGCAGCCAGGGACTGTGGCAAGAGACCCAGTACTTC.

The gene calls are TRBV27 and TRBJ1-5, with D hard to call. The CDR3 extends over 14 amino acids. CDR1 is MNHEY, CDR2 SMNVEV, per germline (reference sequence). V lost 3 bases to trimming and J lost 3 bases, with 9 bases between them. CDR3 DNA: TGTGCCAGCAGTTTGCGGCGGAACAATCAGCCCCAGCATTTT. Protein sequence: CASSLRRNNQPQHF.

The rearrangement joins TRBV5-1 to TRBJ2-7, with TRBD1 matching over 8 bases. V trimming: 5 bases; J trimming: 6 bases; junction bases outside the gene matches: 4. The CDR3 has 12 residues. CDR1 and CDR2 from the germline V gene are SGHRS and YFSETQ. The DNA of the CDR3 is TGCGCCAGCAGATCGACAGGGGTCGAGCAGTACTTC. The encoded protein is CASRSTGVEQYF.

Only one count was recorded for this clone. The chain is built from TRBV15 and TRBJ2-7; possibly TRBD2 for D (5 bases). Germline CDR1 reads LNHNV; CDR2 reads YYDKDF (reference sequence). Trimming took 1 base from V and 4 from J, leaving 14 bases between them. The CDR3 sequence is 15 residues long. Here the CDR3 reads CATSRVSGREYEQYF. CDR3 coding DNA: TGTGCCACCAGCAGAGTGTCGGGAAGGGAGTACGAGCAGTACTTC.

This chain links TRBV25-1 with TRBJ1-1, with D uncertain. Germline CDR1 reads MGHDK; CDR2 reads SYGVNS. This CDR3 is built from 12 residues. Trimming took off 1 base at V and 5 bases at J, with 5 bases between the two ends. DNA of the CDR3: TGTGCCAGCAGTGAATGGGGTACTGAAGCTTTCTTT. Translation gives CASSEWGTEAFF.